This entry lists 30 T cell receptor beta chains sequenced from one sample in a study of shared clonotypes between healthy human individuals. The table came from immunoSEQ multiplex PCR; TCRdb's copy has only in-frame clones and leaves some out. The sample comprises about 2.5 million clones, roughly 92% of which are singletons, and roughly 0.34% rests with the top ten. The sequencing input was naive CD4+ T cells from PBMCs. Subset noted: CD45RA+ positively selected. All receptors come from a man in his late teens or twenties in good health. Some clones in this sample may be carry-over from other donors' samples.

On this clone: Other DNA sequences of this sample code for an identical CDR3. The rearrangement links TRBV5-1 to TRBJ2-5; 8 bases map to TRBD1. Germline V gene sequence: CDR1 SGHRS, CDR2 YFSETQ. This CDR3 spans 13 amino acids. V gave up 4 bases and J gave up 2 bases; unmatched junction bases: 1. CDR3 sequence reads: CASSRDRQETQYF. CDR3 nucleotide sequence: TGCGCCAGCAGCCGGGACAGGCAAGAGACCCAGTACTTC.

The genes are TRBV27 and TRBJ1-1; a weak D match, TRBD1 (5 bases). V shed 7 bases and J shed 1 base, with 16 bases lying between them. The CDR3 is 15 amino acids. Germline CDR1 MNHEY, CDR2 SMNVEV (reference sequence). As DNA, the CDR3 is TGTGCCAGCAAGGTCGGACAAATCGCGAACACTGAAGCTTTCTTT. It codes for CASKVGQIANTEAFF.

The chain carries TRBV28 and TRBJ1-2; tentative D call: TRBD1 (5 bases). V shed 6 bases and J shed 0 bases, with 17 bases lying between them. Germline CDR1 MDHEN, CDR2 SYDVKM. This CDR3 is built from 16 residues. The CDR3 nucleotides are TGTGCCAGCAGCTTTACCCATGGGGGGTCTAACTATGGCTACACCTTC. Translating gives CASSFTHGGSNYGYTF.

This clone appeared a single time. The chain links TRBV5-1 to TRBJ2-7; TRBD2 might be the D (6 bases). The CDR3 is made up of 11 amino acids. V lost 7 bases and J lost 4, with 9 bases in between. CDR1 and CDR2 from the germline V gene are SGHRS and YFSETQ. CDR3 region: CASRGSYEQYF. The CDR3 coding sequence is TGCGCCAGCCGGGGGAGTTACGAGCAGTACTTC.

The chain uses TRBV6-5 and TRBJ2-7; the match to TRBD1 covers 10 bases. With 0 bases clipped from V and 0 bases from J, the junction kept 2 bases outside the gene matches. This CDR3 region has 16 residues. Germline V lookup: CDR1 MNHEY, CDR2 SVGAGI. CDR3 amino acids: CASSYSGQGSSYEQYF. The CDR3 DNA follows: TGTGCCAGCAGTTACTCGGGACAGGGGAGCTCCTACGAGCAGTACTTC.

The chain's CDR3 is CASSGTGGPRAQHF. CDR3 nucleotide sequence: TGTGCCAGTAGTGGGACAGGGGGCCCCCGGGCCCAGCATTTT. The V and J genes are TRBV19 and TRBJ1-5; 12 nucleotides match TRBD1. CDR3 length equals 14 residues. J was trimmed by 11 bases and V by 5 bases; bases with no gene match: 7. Germline V gene data show CDR1 as LNHDA and CDR2 as SQIVND (reference sequence).

CDR3 in DNA: TGTGCCAGCAGCTTAGTTGTCACAGATACGCAGTATTTT. It codes for CASSLVVTDTQYF. The chain joins TRBV7-9 to TRBJ2-3, with D uncertain. V dropped 1 base and J dropped 2 bases, with 4 bases sitting between them. The CDR3 contains 13 residues. CDR1 is SEHNR, CDR2 FQNEAQ, per germline (reference sequence). Looking up the rest from reference TRBV7-9 and TRBJ2-3 gives the full variable domain: DTGVSQNPRHKITKRGQNVTFRCDPISEHNRLYWYRQTLGQGPEFLTYFQNEAQLEKSRLLSDRFSAERPKGSFSTLEIQRTEQGDSAMYLCASSLVVTDTQYFGPGTRLTVL.

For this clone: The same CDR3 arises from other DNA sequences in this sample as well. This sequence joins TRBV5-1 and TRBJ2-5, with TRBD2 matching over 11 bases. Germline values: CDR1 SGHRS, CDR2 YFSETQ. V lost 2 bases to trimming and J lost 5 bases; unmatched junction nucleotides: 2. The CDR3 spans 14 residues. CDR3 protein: CASSLLAGEETQYF. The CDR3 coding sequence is TGCGCCAGCAGCTTACTAGCGGGAGAGGAGACCCAGTACTTC.

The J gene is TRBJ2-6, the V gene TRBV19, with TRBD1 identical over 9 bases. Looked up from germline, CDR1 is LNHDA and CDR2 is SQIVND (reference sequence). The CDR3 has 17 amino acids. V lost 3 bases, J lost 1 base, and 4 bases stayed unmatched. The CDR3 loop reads CASSIVTGGSGANVLTF. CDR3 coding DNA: TGTGCCAGTAGTATTGTGACAGGGGGATCTGGGGCCAACGTCCTGACTTTC.

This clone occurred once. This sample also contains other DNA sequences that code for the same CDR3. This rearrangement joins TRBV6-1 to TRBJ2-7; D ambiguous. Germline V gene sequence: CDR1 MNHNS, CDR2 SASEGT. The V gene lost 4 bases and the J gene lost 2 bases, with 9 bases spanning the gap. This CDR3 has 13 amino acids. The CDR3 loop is CASSGRLAYEQYF. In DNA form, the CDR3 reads TGTGCCAGCAGTGGGCGGCTAGCCTACGAGCAGTACTTC.

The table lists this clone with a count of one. DNA for the CDR3: TGTGCCAGCAGCTCCAGACTAAGCACAGATACGCAGTATTTT. Translated, it gives CASSSRLSTDTQYF. J is TRBJ2-3 and V is TRBV7-9; a weak D match, TRBD2 (5 bases). Germline CDR1 is SEHNR and CDR2 is FQNEAQ (reference sequence). The V end lost 4 bases, the J end lost 0 bases, and 8 bases lay between the germline ends. The CDR3 spans 14 residues.

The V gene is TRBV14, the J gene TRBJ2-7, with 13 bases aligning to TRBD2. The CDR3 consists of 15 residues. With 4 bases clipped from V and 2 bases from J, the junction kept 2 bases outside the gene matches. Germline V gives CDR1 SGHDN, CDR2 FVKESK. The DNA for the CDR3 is TGTGCCAGCAGCCCGGGACTAGCGGGAACCTACGAGCAGTACTTC. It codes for CASSPGLAGTYEQYF.

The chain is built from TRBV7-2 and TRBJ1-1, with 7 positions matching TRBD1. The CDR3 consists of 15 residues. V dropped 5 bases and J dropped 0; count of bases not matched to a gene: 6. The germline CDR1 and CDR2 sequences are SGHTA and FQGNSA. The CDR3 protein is CASSTGQVLNTEAFF. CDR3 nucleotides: TGTGCCAGCAGCACCGGACAGGTGTTGAACACTGAAGCTTTCTTT. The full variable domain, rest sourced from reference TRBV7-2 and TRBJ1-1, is GAGVSQSPSNKVTEKGKDVELRCDPISGHTALYWYRQSLGQGLEFLIYFQGNSAPDKSGLPSDRFSAERTGGSVSTLTIQRTQQEDSAVYLCASSTGQVLNTEAFFGQGTRLTVV.

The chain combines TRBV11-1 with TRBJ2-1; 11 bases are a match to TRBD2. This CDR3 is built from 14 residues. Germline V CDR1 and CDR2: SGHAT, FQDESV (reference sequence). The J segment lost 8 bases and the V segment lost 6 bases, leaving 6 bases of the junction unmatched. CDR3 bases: TGTGCCAGCAGTCCAACTAGCGGGAGTTATGAGCAGTTCTTC. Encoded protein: CASSPTSGSYEQFF.

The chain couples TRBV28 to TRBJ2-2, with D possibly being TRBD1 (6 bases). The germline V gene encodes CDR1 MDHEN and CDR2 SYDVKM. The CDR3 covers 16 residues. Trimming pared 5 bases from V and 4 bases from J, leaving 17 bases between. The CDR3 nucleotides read TGTGCCAGCAGTCCCGGACAGACTCGAGGCACCGGGGAGCTGTTTTTT. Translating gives CASSPGQTRGTGELFF.

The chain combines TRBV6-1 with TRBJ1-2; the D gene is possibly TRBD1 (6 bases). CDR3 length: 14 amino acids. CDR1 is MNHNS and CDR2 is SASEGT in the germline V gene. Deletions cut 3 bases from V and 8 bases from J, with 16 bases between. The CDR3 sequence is CASSEAGATWGYTF. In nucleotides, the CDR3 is TGTGCCAGCAGTGAGGCAGGGGCTACTTGGGGCTACACCTTC.

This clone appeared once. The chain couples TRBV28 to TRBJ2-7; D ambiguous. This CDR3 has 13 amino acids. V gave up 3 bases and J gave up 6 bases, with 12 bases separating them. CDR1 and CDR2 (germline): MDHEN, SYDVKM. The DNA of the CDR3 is TGTGCCAGCAGTTTCCCACCCTCCGGCGAGCAGTACTTC. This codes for CASSFPPSGEQYF.

This CDR3 reads CASSLGTSGVSGNEQFF. CDR3 bases: TGCGCCAGCAGCCTTGGGACTAGCGGGGTTTCAGGGAATGAGCAGTTCTTC. The rearrangement joins TRBV4-1 to TRBJ2-1; TRBD2 matches at 13 bases. The CDR3 contains 17 residues. Germline CDR1 reads MGHRA; CDR2 reads YSYEKL. V lost 4 bases, J lost 7 bases, and 10 bases stayed unmatched.

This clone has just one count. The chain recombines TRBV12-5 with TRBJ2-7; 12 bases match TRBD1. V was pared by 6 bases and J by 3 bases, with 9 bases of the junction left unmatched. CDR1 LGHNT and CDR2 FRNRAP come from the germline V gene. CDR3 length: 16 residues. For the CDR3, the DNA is TGTGCTAGTGGGCCCGGGACAGGGGGCCCCTACTACGAGCAGTACTTC. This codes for CASGPGTGGPYYEQYF.

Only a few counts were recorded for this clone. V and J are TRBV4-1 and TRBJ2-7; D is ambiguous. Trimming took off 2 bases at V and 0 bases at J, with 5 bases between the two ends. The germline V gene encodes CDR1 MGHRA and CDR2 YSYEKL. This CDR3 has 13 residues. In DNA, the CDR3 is TGCGCCAGCAGCCAAATAGCCTCCTACGAGCAGTACTTC. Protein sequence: CASSQIASYEQYF.

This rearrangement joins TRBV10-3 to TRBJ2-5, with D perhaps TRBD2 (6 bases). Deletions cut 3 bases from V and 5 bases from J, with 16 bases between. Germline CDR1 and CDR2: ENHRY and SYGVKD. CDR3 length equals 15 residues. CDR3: CAISEAMAGLETQYF. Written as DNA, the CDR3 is TGTGCCATCAGTGAAGCCATGGCGGGGTTGGAGACCCAGTACTTC.

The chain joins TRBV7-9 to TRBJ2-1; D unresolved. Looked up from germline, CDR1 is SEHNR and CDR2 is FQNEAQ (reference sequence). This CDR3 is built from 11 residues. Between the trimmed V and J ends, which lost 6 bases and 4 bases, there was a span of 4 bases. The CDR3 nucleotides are TGTGCCAGCAGACTGTACAATGAGCAGTTCTTC. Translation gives CASRLYNEQFF.

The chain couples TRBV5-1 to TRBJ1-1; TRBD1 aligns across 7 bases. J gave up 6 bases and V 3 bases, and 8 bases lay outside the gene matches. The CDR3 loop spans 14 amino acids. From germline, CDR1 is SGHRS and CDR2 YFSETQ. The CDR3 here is CASSSTGTEAEAFF. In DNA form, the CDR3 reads TGCGCCAGCAGCTCCACCGGGACAGAAGCTGAAGCTTTCTTT.

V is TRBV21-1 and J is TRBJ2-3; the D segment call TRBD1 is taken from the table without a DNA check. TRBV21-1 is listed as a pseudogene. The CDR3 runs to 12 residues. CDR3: CASSRGPDTQYF. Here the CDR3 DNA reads TGTGCCAGCAGTAGGGGTCCAGATACGCAGTATTTT.

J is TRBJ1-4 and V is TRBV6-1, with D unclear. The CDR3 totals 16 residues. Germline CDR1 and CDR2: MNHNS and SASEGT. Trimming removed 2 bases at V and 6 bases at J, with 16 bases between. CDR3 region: CASSERTWDVDEKLFF. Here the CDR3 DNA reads TGTGCCAGCAGTGAAAGGACGTGGGATGTGGATGAAAAACTGTTTTTT.

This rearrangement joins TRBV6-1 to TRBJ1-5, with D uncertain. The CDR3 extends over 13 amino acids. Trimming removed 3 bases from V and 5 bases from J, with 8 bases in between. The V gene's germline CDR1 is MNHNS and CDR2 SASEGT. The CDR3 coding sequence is TGTGCCAGCAGTGACTCTCGCTATCAGCCCCAGCATTTT. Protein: CASSDSRYQPQHF.

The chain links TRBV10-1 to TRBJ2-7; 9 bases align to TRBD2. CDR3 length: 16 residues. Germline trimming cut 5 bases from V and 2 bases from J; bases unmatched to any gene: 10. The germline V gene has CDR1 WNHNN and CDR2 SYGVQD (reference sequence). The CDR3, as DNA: TGCGCCAGCAGTAAAGAAGCGGGGGGATTTCCCTACGAGCAGTACTTC. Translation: CASSKEAGGFPYEQYF.

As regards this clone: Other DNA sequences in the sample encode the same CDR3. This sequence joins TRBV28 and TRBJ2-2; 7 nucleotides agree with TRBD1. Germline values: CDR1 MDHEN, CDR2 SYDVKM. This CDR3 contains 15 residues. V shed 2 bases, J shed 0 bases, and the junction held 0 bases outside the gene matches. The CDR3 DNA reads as TGTGCCAGCAGTTTAGACAGGGCGAACACCGGGGAGCTGTTTTTT. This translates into CASSLDRANTGELFF.

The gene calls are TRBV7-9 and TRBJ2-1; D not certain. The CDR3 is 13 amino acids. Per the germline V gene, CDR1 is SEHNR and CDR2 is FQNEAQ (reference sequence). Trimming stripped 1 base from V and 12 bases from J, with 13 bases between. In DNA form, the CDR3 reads TGTGCCAGCAGCTTAGTTGACGTCCAATGGCAGTTCTTC. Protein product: CASSLVDVQWQFF.

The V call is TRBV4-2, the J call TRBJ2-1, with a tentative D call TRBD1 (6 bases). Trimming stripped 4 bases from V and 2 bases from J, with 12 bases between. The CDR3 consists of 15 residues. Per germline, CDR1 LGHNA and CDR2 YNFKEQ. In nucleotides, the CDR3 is TGTGCCAGCAGCCGGGGGCGCTTTACCTACAATGAGCAGTTCTTC. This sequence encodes CASSRGRFTYNEQFF.